These 16 T cell receptor beta chains were all obtained from the same sample, sequenced in a study of T cell responses to AZD1222 COVID-19 vaccine. Sequenced by immunoSEQ multiplex PCR; TCRdb stores in-frame clones only, minus some. The sample lists roughly 45,000 clones, approximately 88% occurring once. The input for sequencing was peripheral blood, taken 28 days after the second AZD1222 dose. All receptors derive from an adult who received the AZD1222 COVID-19 vaccine.

The genes are TRBV7-9 and TRBJ2-1, with 10 bases identical to TRBD1. The ends lost 4 bases at V and 0 bases at J; junction bases unmatched: 3. Germline V gene data show CDR1 as SEHNR and CDR2 as FQNEAQ (reference sequence). The CDR3 extends over 16 amino acids. CDR3 coding DNA: TGTGCCAGCAGCTCCAGGACAGGGGGCTCCTACAATGAGCAGTTCTTC. Its protein is CASSSRTGGSYNEQFF.

The chain is built from TRBV27 and TRBJ2-7; unclear D gene. This CDR3 is 11 amino acids long. Between the trimmed V and J ends, which lost 4 bases and 0 bases, there was a span of 1 base. Germline loops: CDR1 MNHEY, CDR2 SMNVEV (reference sequence). The DNA for the CDR3 is TGTGCCAGCAGTTCCTCCTACGAGCAGTACTTC. Its translation is CASSSSYEQYF.

The genes are TRBV19 and TRBJ2-7, with 10 bases identical to TRBD1. Germline CDR1 is LNHDA and CDR2 is SQIVND (reference sequence). After removal of 4 bases from V and 5 bases from J, the junction contained 8 bases not matched to a gene. The CDR3 has 15 residues. The CDR3 protein is CASSTTGTGADEQYF. CDR3 in DNA: TGTGCCAGTAGTACCACCGGGACAGGGGCAGACGAGCAGTACTTC.

The genes are TRBV5-4 and TRBJ1-3; the D gene is possibly TRBD1 (6 bases). Looked up from germline, CDR1 is SGHNT and CDR2 is YYREEE (reference sequence). The CDR3 covers 16 residues. V lost 4 bases and J lost 0, with 14 bases in between. DNA of the CDR3: TGTGCCAGCAGCGCCAGGACGGGACACTCTGGAAACACCATATATTTT. Translated, it gives CASSARTGHSGNTIYF.

The chain recombines TRBV15 with TRBJ1-6; D call uncertain. The germline CDR1 and CDR2 sequences are LNHNV and YYDKDF (reference sequence). The CDR3 spans 15 residues. Trimming pared 0 bases from V and 6 bases from J, leaving 9 bases between. The DNA for the CDR3 is TGTGCCACCAGCAGAGATCGGGCCAGTAATTCACCCCTCCACTTT. It translates to CATSRDRASNSPLHF.

This clone came up a few times. The V gene is TRBV18, the J gene TRBJ1-5, with D unresolved. Trimming pared 2 bases from V and 0 bases from J, leaving 14 bases between. The CDR3 runs to 17 residues. Germline V CDR1 and CDR2: KGHSH, LQKENI. The CDR3 sequence is CASSPNTSIHSNQPQHF. In DNA, the CDR3 is TGTGCCAGCTCACCAAATACATCGATCCATAGCAATCAGCCCCAGCATTTT.

The chain's CDR3 is CASSGDTWGELFF. As DNA, the CDR3 is TGTGCCAGCAGCGGGGACACCTGGGGGGAGCTGTTTTTT. The chain joins TRBV5-4 to TRBJ2-2, with D possibly being TRBD1 (6 bases). This CDR3 is built from 13 residues. Per germline, CDR1 SGHNT and CDR2 YYREEE (reference sequence). The V and J ends lost 4 bases and 8 bases respectively, with 12 bases between them.

The gene calls are TRBV7-9 and TRBJ2-7; TRBD1 matches at 8 bases. Trimming cost V 5 bases and J 2 bases; bases outside gene matches: 11. The CDR3 has 16 residues. Germline lookup yields CDR1 SEHNR and CDR2 FQNEAQ (reference sequence). The CDR3: CASSVSGGERTYEQYF. The CDR3 DNA sequence: TGTGCCAGCAGCGTGTCAGGGGGCGAGAGGACCTACGAGCAGTACTTC.

The chain uses TRBV7-3 and TRBJ2-5; D may be TRBD1 (5 bases). This CDR3 spans 15 amino acids. Trimming took 5 bases from V and 1 from J, leaving 14 bases between them. Germline-derived CDR1 and CDR2 are SGHTA and FQGTGA. The CDR3 DNA follows: TGTGCCAGCAGCCCCAGACCTGGGGCCCAAGAGACCCAGTACTTC. Translation: CASSPRPGAQETQYF.

The rearrangement links TRBV12-3 or TRBV12-4 to TRBJ1-3, with D possibly TRBD1 on 5 matching bases. The CDR3 is made up of 13 amino acids. V lost 10 bases and J 3 bases, leaving 13 bases between the germline ends. DNA of the CDR3: TGTGCCACAGGGACTTCTCATGGAAACACCATATATTTT. Its translation is CATGTSHGNTIYF.

The chain employs TRBV6-5 and TRBJ1-2, with a weak D call TRBD1 (6 bases). Germline loops: CDR1 MNHEY, CDR2 SVGAGI. The V and J ends lost 6 bases and 6 bases respectively, with 14 bases between them. The CDR3 covers 13 residues. The CDR3 nucleotides read TGTGCCAGCAGCCAACAGGGAAGTAATGGCTACACCTTC. Protein: CASSQQGSNGYTF.

CDR3 region: CASSTVAGGQTDTQYF. CDR3 coding DNA: TGTGCCAGCAGCACCGTAGCGGGGGGGCAGACAGATACGCAGTATTTT. This chain uses TRBV21-1 with TRBJ2-3; TRBD2, as called in the table, went unchecked against the DNA. TRBV21-1 is an annotated pseudogene. CDR3 size: 16 residues.

CDR3: CASSIDRGRSYGYTF. DNA for the CDR3: TGTGCCAGTAGTATCGACAGGGGGCGAAGCTATGGCTACACCTTC. The rearrangement uses TRBV19 and TRBJ1-2; 10 bases are a match to TRBD1. With 3 bases clipped from V and 4 bases from J, the junction kept 5 bases outside the gene matches. CDR1 LNHDA and CDR2 SQIVND come from the germline V gene (reference sequence). CDR3 length: 15 residues. Combining the CDR3 with reference TRBV19 and TRBJ1-2 gives the whole variable domain DGGITQSPKYLFRKEGQNVTLSCEQNLNHDAMYWYRQDPGQGLRLIYYSQIVNDFQKGDIAEGYSVSREKKESFPLTVTSAQKNPTAFYLCASSIDRGRSYGYTFGSGTRLTVV.

The chain carries TRBV6-5 and TRBJ2-7; D not certain. Trimming took off 2 bases at V and 2 bases at J, with 10 bases between the two ends. CDR1 MNHEY and CDR2 SVGAGI come from the germline V gene. The CDR3 is 14 amino acids. CDR3 nucleotides: TGTGCCAGCAGTTACACGGCAGCAACCTACGAGCAGTACTTC. Translation: CASSYTAATYEQYF.

Within the sample, this clone is medium-sized. DNA of the CDR3: TGTGCCAGCAGTCCCCAGGGACGTTTGCAGTACTTC. It encodes CASSPQGRLQYF. This chain joins TRBV27 and TRBJ2-7; possibly TRBD1 or TRBD2 for D (5 bases each). This CDR3 spans 12 amino acids. Germline CDR1 is MNHEY and CDR2 is SMNVEV (reference sequence). V was pared by 5 bases and J by 9 bases, with 14 bases between.

The chain uses TRBV11-1 and TRBJ1-1; 12 nucleotides line up with TRBD1. Germline V lookup: CDR1 SGHAT, CDR2 FQDESV (reference sequence). The ends lost 1 base at V and 5 bases at J; junction bases unmatched: 5. The CDR3 loop spans 16 amino acids. CDR3 coding DNA: TGTGCCAGCAGCTTAGGGGACAGGGGGCTTTGGACTGAAGCTTTCTTT. This codes for CASSLGDRGLWTEAFF.